Listed below are T cell receptor beta chains from one sample, sequenced in a study of regulatory T cells in long-lasting Graves disease. TCRdb reprocessed the multiplex PCR reads via MiXCR and lists one record per CDR3 protein. The sample lists about 660,000 distinct CDR3 sequences, around 30% occurring once. The input for sequencing was peripheral blood mononuclear cells (PBMCs), taken when the disease was refractory, from a patient treated with antithyroid drugs. Receptors were obtained from a female donor with Graves disease. Each CDR3 is given with its conserved first and last residue. D genes are given only for firm matches. Expanded clones get a size class; other rows say once, few or many, or leave the size out.

V	size	J	D	CDR3	DNA
TRBV7-9	few	TRBJ1-1	.	CASIRGAGMNTEAFF	TGTGCCAGCATACGAGGGGCCGGGATGAACACTGAAGCTTTCTTT
TRBV2	once	TRBJ1-6	.	CASGNVDNSPLHF	TGTGCCAGCGGTAATGTCGATAATTCACCCCTCCACTTT
TRBV5-1	few	TRBJ1-2	TRBD1	CASSRDRPYGYTF	TGCGCCAGCAGCCGGGACAGGCCCTATGGCTACACCTTC
TRBV7-9	.	TRBJ1-2	.	CASSTPGKQGYTF	TGTGCCAGCAGCACTCCGGGGAAACAAGGCTACACCTTC
TRBV7-3	.	TRBJ1-1	TRBD1	CASSAGGENTEAFF	TGTGCCAGCAGCGCAGGGGGAGAAAACACTGAAGCTTTCTTT
TRBV20-1	few	TRBJ1-5	.	CSARRGMGNQPQHF	TGCAGTGCTAGACGGGGCATGGGCAATCAGCCCCAGCATTTT
TRBV6-5	many	TRBJ1-2	.	CASSYSSRQPRGYTF	TGTGCCAGCAGTTACTCGAGTCGGCAGCCGCGAGGCTACACCTTC
TRBV20-1	.	TRBJ1-5	.	CSAIGGGNQPQHF	TGCAGTGCTATAGGGGGTGGCAATCAGCCCCAGCATTTT
TRBV6-2/TRBV6-3	once	TRBJ2-7	.	CASSPGQYGQYF	TGTGCCAGCAGTCCCGGACAGTACGGGCAGTACTTC
TRBV13	.	TRBJ2-7	.	CASSPGTPQYEQYF	TGTGCCAGCAGCCCCGGGACACCTCAATACGAGCAGTACTTC
TRBV20-1	few	TRBJ2-5	.	CSASLLGSQETQYF	TGCAGTGCTAGTCTTTTGGGAAGTCAAGAGACCCAGTACTTC
TRBV2	.	TRBJ2-5	.	CASSDRGAKETQYF	TGTGCCAGCAGTGATAGGGGCGCTAAAGAGACCCAGTACTTC
TRBV6-1	.	TRBJ1-5	.	CASSSSGPQHF	TGTGCCAGCTCCTCTAGTGGGCCCCAGCATTTT
TRBV7-2	many	TRBJ2-7	.	CASSPLLGGSYEQYF	TGTGCCAGCAGCCCCCTACTTGGCGGCTCCTACGAGCAGTACTTC
TRBV5-1	many	TRBJ1-1	.	CASSSEGRGDTEAFF	TGCGCCAGCAGCTCGGAGGGTCGCGGGGACACTGAAGCTTTCTTT
TRBV20-1	few	TRBJ2-5	TRBD2	CSAPGLAGGGGETQYF	TGCAGTGCCCCGGGACTAGCGGGAGGGGGAGGAGAGACCCAGTACTTC
TRBV19	many	TRBJ1-1	.	CASSISGRNTEAFF	TGTGCCAGTAGTATTTCGGGACGGAACACTGAAGCTTTCTTT
TRBV7-7	few	TRBJ2-5	TRBD1	CASSPSTGTGSYQETQYF	TGTGCCAGCAGCCCCTCCACTGGGACAGGATCGTACCAAGAGACCCAGTACTTC
TRBV28	many	TRBJ1-1	.	CASKAVSKADTEAFF	TGTGCCAGCAAGGCGGTGTCGAAAGCCGACACTGAAGCTTTCTTT
TRBV20-1	.	TRBJ1-2	TRBD1	CSARGDRGKSLYGYTF	TGCAGTGCTAGAGGCGACAGGGGGAAAAGCTTGTATGGCTACACCTTC
TRBV7-3	.	TRBJ2-2	TRBD2	CASSSTSGSTGELFF	TGTGCCAGCAGCTCAACTAGCGGGAGCACCGGGGAGCTGTTTTTT
TRBV27	.	TRBJ2-5	TRBD2	CASSRVSMTSGNQETQYF	TGTGCCAGCAGTCGGGTCTCGATGACTAGCGGCAACCAAGAGACCCAGTACTTC
TRBV6-1	many	TRBJ1-2	.	CASSEMGTRIYGYTF	TGTGCCAGCAGTGAGATGGGGACGAGAATCTATGGCTACACCTTC
TRBV13	.	TRBJ2-2	TRBD1	CASSLSRRTGPGELFF	TGTGCCAGCAGCTTAAGCCGGCGGACAGGGCCCGGGGAGCTGTTTTTT
TRBV6-1	few	TRBJ1-1	.	CASSNSGTPSGAFF	TGTGCCAGCAGCAACTCCGGGACCCCTTCGGGAGCTTTCTTT
TRBV5-5	.	TRBJ2-5	.	CASSLAPEGSETQYF	TGTGCCAGCAGCTTGGCCCCGGAGGGGTCAGAGACCCAGTACTTC
TRBV28	few	TRBJ1-1	TRBD1	CASLFPGTGVSTEAFF	TGTGCCAGCTTGTTCCCCGGGACAGGGGTATCTACTGAAGCTTTCTTT
TRBV19	few	TRBJ1-2	.	CASSIRLFMDYGYTF	TGTGCCAGTAGTATCCGACTTTTTATGGACTATGGCTACACCTTC